These T cell receptor beta chains were read from a single sample in a study of response to subunit inactivated influenza vaccine. TCRdb re-derived calls from the RT-PCR reads in MiXCR, one entry per CDR3 protein. The sample has roughly 520,000 distinct CDR3 sequences, about 25% seen once; the top ten hold 1.9%. Material: CD4+ T cells sorted from PBMCs, obtained roughly 5 days after vaccination. The receptors originated from a man aged 45-65 years who received an inactivated influenza vaccine. Both conserved end residues are part of each CDR3. The D gene is left open where the match is weak. Not all rows give a size; the values are once, few, many and, for expanded clones, a class.

j_gene | v_gene | abundance | d_gene | CDR3aa | CDR3nt
TRBJ2-1 | TRBV4-2 | NA | NA | CASSQERGSEQFF | TGTGCCAGCAGCCAAGAGAGAGGGAGTGAGCAGTTCTTC
TRBJ1-5 | TRBV20-1 | NA | NA | CSATPGGSNQPQHF | TGCAGTGCTACCCCCGGGGGTAGCAATCAGCCCCAGCATTTT
TRBJ2-7 | TRBV20-1 | few | TRBD1 | CSASGDRYSYEQYF | TGCAGTGCTAGTGGGGACAGATATTCCTACGAGCAGTACTTC
TRBJ2-3 | TRBV4-2 | NA | TRBD1 | CASSLSLGTGDSSTDTQYF | TGTGCCAGCAGCCTATCGCTTGGGACAGGGGACTCTAGCACAGATACGCAGTATTTT
TRBJ1-4 | TRBV27 | few | NA | CASRPWPGTSEKLFF | TGTGCCAGCAGGCCCTGGCCAGGAACGAGTGAAAAACTGTTTTTT
TRBJ2-7 | TRBV6-1 | few | NA | CASSRYPVGYEQYF | TGTGCCAGCTCTAGATACCCCGTGGGCTACGAGCAGTACTTC
TRBJ1-6 | TRBV6-2/TRBV6-3 | many | NA | CASSYRRQGWVSPLHF | TGTGCCAGCAGTTACCGACGCCAAGGGTGGGTTTCACCCCTCCACTTT
TRBJ2-2 | TRBV20-1 | NA | TRBD1 | CSAKGTVGGELFF | TGCAGTGCCAAAGGGACAGTCGGTGGGGAGCTGTTTTTT
TRBJ2-1 | TRBV7-6 | NA | NA | CASSLHDSSYNEQFF | TGTGCCAGCAGTTTACATGATAGCTCCTACAATGAGCAGTTCTTC
TRBJ2-5 | TRBV10-3 | NA | NA | CAISEASGAQTQYF | TGTGCCATCAGTGAGGCAAGCGGCGCCCAGACCCAGTACTTC
TRBJ2-7 | TRBV6-1 | few | TRBD2 | CASITSGSYEQYF | TGTGCCAGCATCACTAGCGGGAGCTACGAGCAGTACTTC
TRBJ2-7 | TRBV28 | few | NA | CASSFPGSSGFEQYF | TGTGCCAGCAGTTTCCCCGGTTCCTCGGGATTCGAGCAGTACTTC
TRBJ2-3 | TRBV4-3 | NA | NA | CASSQGIGDTQYF | TGCGCCAGCAGCCAAGGCATTGGGGATACGCAGTATTTT
TRBJ2-2 | TRBV4-3 | NA | TRBD1 | CASSQEEGQGNTGELFF | TGCGCCAGCAGCCAAGAGGAGGGACAGGGAAACACCGGGGAGCTGTTTTTT
TRBJ2-7 | TRBV4-1 | NA | TRBD2 | CASSLTGLAGSSGYEQYF | TGCGCCAGCAGCCTAACCGGACTAGCGGGTAGCTCCGGCTACGAGCAGTACTTC
TRBJ2-3 | TRBV20-1 | NA | NA | CSARDLSLTDTQYF | TGCAGTGCTAGAGATCTGTCCCTCACAGATACGCAGTATTTT
TRBJ2-3 | TRBV3-1 | NA | TRBD2 | CASSQDWGGDTQYF | TGTGCCAGCAGCCAAGATTGGGGGGGTGATACGCAGTATTTT
TRBJ1-4 | TRBV28 | NA | TRBD1 | CASSQTGVRTNEKLFF | TGTGCCAGCAGCCAGACAGGGGTCCGAACTAATGAAAAACTGTTTTTT
TRBJ2-2 | TRBV3-1 | NA | NA | CASSQSTGCTGELFF | TGTGCCAGCAGCCAAAGCACAGGGTGTACCGGGGAGCTGTTTTTT
TRBJ2-3 | TRBV5-6 | NA | NA | CASSLLVSGPSTDTQYF | TGTGCCAGCAGCTTGTTGGTGTCGGGACCAAGCACAGATACGCAGTATTTT
TRBJ2-5 | TRBV20-1 | NA | TRBD2 | CSARDHVRGTSGPGAQYF | TGCAGTGCTAGAGATCACGTACGGGGGACTAGCGGCCCCGGGGCCCAGTACTTC